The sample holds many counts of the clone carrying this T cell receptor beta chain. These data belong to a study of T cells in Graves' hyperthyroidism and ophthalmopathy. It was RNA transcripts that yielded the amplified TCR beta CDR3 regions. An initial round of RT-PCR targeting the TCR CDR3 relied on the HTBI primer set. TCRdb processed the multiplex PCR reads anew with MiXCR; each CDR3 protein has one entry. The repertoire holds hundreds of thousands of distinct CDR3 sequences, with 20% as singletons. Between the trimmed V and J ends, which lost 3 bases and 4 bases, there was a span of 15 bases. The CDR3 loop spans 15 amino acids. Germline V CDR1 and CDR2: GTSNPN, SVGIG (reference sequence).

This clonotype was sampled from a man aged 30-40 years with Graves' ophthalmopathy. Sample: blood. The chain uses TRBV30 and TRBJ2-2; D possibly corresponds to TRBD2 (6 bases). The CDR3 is CAWRAGGRTTGELFF. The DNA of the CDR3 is TGTGCCTGGAGAGCGGGCGGGCGGACCACCGGGGAGCTGTTTTTT. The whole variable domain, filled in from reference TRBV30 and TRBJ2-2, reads SQTIHQWPATLVQPVGSPLSLECTVEGTSNPNLYWYRQAAGRGLQLLFYSVGIGQISSEVPQNLSASRPQDRQFILSSKKLLLSDSGFYLCAWRAGGRTTGELFFGEGSRLTVL.